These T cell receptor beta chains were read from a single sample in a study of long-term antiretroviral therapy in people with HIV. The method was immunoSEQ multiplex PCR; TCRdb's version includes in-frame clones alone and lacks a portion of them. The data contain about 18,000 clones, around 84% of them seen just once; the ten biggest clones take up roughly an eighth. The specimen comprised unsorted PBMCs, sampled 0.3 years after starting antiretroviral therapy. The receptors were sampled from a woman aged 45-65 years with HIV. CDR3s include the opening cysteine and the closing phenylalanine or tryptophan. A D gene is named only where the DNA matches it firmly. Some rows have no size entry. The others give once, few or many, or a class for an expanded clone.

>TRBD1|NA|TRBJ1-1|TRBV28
TGTGCCAGCAGGCCGGGACAGGGTTTAACTGAAGCTTTCTTT
CASRPGQGLTEAFF
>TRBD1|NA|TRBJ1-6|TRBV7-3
TGTGCCAGCAGCGTAACGGGACAGCCCCTCGGAAATTCACCCCTCCACTTT
CASSVTGQPLGNSPLHF
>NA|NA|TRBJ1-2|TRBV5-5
TGTGCCAGCAGCATGTCCGGGACGGTCGGTAATGGCTACACCTTC
CASSMSGTVGNGYTF
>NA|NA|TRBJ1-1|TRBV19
TGTGCCAGTAGTATATCCCGACAGCCCCGGGGAACTGAAGCTTTCTTT
CASSISRQPRGTEAFF
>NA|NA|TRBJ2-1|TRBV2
TGTGCCAGCAGTTACAGGGTCAATGAGCAGTTCTTC
CASSYRVNEQFF
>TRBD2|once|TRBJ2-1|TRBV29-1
TGCAGCGTTTTGGGCGGGGGGTCCCCTTGGAATGAGCAGTTCTTC
CSVLGGGSPWNEQFF
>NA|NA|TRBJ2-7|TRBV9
TGTGCCAGCAGCGTAGCGGGTGGGCAGGCCGTCTACGAGCAGTACTTC
CASSVAGGQAVYEQYF
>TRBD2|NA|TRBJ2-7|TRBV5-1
TGCGCCAGCAGCCCAGAGGGACTAGCCTACGAGCAGTACTTC
CASSPEGLAYEQYF
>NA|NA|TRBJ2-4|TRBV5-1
TGCGCCAGCAGCTTCGACAGACCAAACATTCAGTACTTC
CASSFDRPNIQYF
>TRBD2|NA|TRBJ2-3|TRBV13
TGTGCCAGCAACTTAGGACTAGCGGGGGGCACAGATACGCAGTATTTT
CASNLGLAGGTDTQYF
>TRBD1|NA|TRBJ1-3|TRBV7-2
TGTGCCAGCAGCCCCGAGACAGGGTATAAGGGTTACACCATATATTTT
CASSPETGYKGYTIYF
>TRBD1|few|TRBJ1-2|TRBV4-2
TGTGCCAGCAGCCAAGATCTTCAGGGGGCATTTGGCTACACCTTC
CASSQDLQGAFGYTF
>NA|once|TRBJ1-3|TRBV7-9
TGTGCCAGCAGTACCGGGACCACAGGCACCATATATTTT
CASSTGTTGTIYF
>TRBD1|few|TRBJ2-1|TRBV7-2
TGTGCCAGCGGGCAGGGGGTTGGTTTGGATGAGCAGTTCTTC
CASGQGVGLDEQFF
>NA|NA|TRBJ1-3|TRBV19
TGTGCCAGTACGTTACAGGGTGCTGGAAACACCATATATTTT
CASTLQGAGNTIYF
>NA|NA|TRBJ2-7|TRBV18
TGTGCCAGCTCATCTCCGAACAAGGCCTACGAGCAGTACTTC
CASSSPNKAYEQYF
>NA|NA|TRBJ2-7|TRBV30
TGTGCCTGGAGTGTACGGGTTAGCTCCTACGAGCAGTACTTC
CAWSVRVSSYEQYF
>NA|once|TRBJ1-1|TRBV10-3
TGTGCCGAATCGGTTGGTCTGAACACTGAAGCTTTCTTT
CAESVGLNTEAFF
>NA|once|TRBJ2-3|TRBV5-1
TGCGCCAGCAGCGGAGAGGGACGTGCAGATACGCAGTATTTT
CASSGEGRADTQYF
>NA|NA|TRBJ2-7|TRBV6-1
TGTGCCAGCAGTGAAGGGTACAGTCCTGGGGACGAGCAGTACTTC
CASSEGYSPGDEQYF
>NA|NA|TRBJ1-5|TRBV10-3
TGTGCCATCAGTGAGTCGATCCATCAGCCCCAGCATTTT
CAISESIHQPQHF
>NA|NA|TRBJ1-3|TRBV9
TGTGCCAGCAGCGTTGACGGTCGCTCTGGAAACACCATATATTTT
CASSVDGRSGNTIYF
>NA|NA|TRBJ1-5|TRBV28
TGTGCCAGCAGTTTATGGAGAGATTATCAGCCCCAGCATTTT
CASSLWRDYQPQHF
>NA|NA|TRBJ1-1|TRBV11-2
TGTGCCAGCGGTGGGGGGAGGGACCCTGAAGCTTTCTTT
CASGGGRDPEAFF
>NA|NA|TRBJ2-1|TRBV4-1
TGCGCCAGCAGCCTCAGTCTCGACAATGAGCAGTTCTTC
CASSLSLDNEQFF